This T cell receptor (beta chain) was observed in a study of cytotoxic CD8 clonotypes in ibrutinib-treated CLL. In the study overall: A median 12 months of treatment, range 6 to 36, preceded the collection of response samples.

Germline CDR1 and CDR2: SGHRS and YFSETQ. Deletions cut 8 bases from V and 8 bases from J, with 21 bases between. This CDR3 region has 14 residues. Concerning this clone itself: Its antigen is still unknown.

Points from the study as a whole: Baseline levels of clonality went above those of age-matched healthy donors and moved with circulating CD8+ T-cell counts. Sampling time points were not equivalent between sustained-remission and progressing patients.

The method was immunoSEQ multiplex PCR; TCRdb's version includes in-frame clones alone and lacks a portion of them. This table holds 130,000 or so clones, roughly 85% found once. This receptor was taken from a human donor with chronic lymphocytic leukemia. This material consisted of PBMCs, taken after 24 months of ibrutinib treatment. V usage is TRBV5-1 and J usage is TRBJ2-3; D might be TRBD2 (6 bases). CDR3 amino acids: CASGDWAGQATQYF. CDR3 bases: TGCGCCAGTGGCGACTGGGCGGGGCAGGCTACGCAGTATTTT.